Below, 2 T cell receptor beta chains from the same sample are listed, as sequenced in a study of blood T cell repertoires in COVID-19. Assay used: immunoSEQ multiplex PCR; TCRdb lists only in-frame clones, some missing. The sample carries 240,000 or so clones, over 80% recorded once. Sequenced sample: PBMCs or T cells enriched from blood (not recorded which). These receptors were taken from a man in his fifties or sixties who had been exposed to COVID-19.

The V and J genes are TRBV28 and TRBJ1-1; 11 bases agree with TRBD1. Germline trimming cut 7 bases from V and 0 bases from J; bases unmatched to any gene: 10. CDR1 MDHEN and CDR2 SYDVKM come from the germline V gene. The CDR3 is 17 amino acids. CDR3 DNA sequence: TGTGCCAGCACCCAACAGGACAGGGGGCCCATGAACACTGAAGCTTTCTTT. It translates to CASTQQDRGPMNTEAFF. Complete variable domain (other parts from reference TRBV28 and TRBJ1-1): DVKVTQSSRYLVKRTGEKVFLECVQDMDHENMFWYRQDPGLGLRLIYFSYDVKMKEKGDIPEGYSVSREKKERFSLILESASTNQTSMYLCASTQQDRGPMNTEAFFGQGTRLTVV.

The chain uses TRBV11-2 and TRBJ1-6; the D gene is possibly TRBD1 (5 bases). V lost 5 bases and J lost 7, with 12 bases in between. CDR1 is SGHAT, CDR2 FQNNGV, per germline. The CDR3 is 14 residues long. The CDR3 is CASSAQWGNSPLHF. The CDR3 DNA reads TGTGCCAGCAGCGCCCAATGGGGCAATTCACCCCTCCACTTT.